Listed below are T cell receptor beta chains from one sample, sequenced in a study of cytomegalovirus exposure and HLA in healthy donors. TCRdb keeps only in-frame clones here, not all; method: immunoSEQ multiplex PCR. The sample contains about 200,000 clones, roughly 81% of which appear only once. Sequencing was carried out using PBMCs. All receptors derive from a woman in her twenties or thirties in good health and CMV-seronegative. The CDR3 runs from the conserved cysteine through the conserved F or W. A D gene is named only where the DNA matches it firmly. Not every row has a clone size; where given, it reads once, few, many or a size class.

>TRBV6-1|NA|TRBJ2-7|NA
CASTEWSSYEQYF
TGTGCCAGTACCGAATGGAGCTCCTACGAGCAGTACTTC
>TRBV5-4|few|TRBJ2-1|TRBD1
CASSLTGESYNEQFF
TGTGCCAGCAGCCTTACAGGGGAATCCTACAATGAGCAGTTCTTC
>TRBV5-1|NA|TRBJ2-3|NA
CASSLGRAEDTQYF
TGCGCCAGCAGCTTGGGCAGGGCTGAAGATACGCAGTATTTT
>TRBV18|NA|TRBJ2-7|TRBD1
CASSRQGAAPSEQYF
TGTGCCAGCTCGCGACAGGGGGCTGCGCCGTCCGAGCAGTACTTC
>TRBV9|NA|TRBJ2-3|NA
CASSVGTNYNTQYF
TGTGCCAGCAGCGTCGGGACAAACTATAATACGCAGTATTTT
>TRBV7-8|NA|TRBJ2-5|TRBD1
CASRYPGGETQYF
TGTGCCAGCAGGTACCCAGGGGGTGAGACCCAGTACTTC
>TRBV7-9|NA|TRBJ2-3|TRBD2
CASSLMSGSADTQYF
TGTGCCAGCAGCTTAATGAGCGGGAGCGCTGATACGCAGTATTTT
>TRBV6-7|once|TRBJ2-1|TRBD2
CASNQLAGAMDEQFF
TGTGCCAGCAATCAACTAGCGGGAGCTATGGATGAGCAGTTCTTC
>TRBV6-5|NA|TRBJ2-1|TRBD1
CASKFRTGVLNEQFF
TGTGCCAGCAAGTTCCGGACAGGGGTGCTCAATGAGCAGTTCTTC
>TRBV25-1|NA|TRBJ2-5|NA
CASSSDLGGQETQYF
TGTGCCAGCAGTTCCGACTTGGGGGGCCAAGAGACCCAGTACTTC
>TRBV7-9|once|TRBJ1-4|NA
CASSLGYRAAEKLFF
TGTGCCAGCAGCTTAGGTTACAGGGCGGCGGAAAAACTGTTTTTT
>TRBV5-6|NA|TRBJ2-5|TRBD1
CASSFSQTGVGETQYF
TGTGCCAGCAGCTTTTCCCAGACAGGGGTGGGGGAGACCCAGTACTTC
>TRBV19|NA|TRBJ1-1|NA
CASSPQGKLAFF
TGTGCCAGTAGTCCTCAGGGTAAGCTAGCTTTCTTT
>TRBV2|NA|TRBJ1-5|NA
CASSEGWASNQPQHF
TGTGCCAGCAGTGAAGGGTGGGCGAGCAATCAGCCCCAGCATTTT
>TRBV6-5|NA|TRBJ1-3|NA
CASSYAPRVGNTIYF
TGTGCCAGCAGTTACGCCCCCCGGGTTGGAAACACCATATATTTT
>TRBV28|NA|TRBJ1-2|NA
CASSLFGGMSYGYTF
TGTGCCAGCAGTTTATTCGGGGGTATGAGCTATGGCTACACCTTC
>TRBV7-3|once|TRBJ2-5|NA
CASSFLAPGRETQYF
TGTGCCAGCAGCTTCCTAGCCCCAGGCAGAGAGACCCAGTACTTC
>TRBV5-4|NA|TRBJ1-2|NA
CASSLVSTNYGYTF
TGTGCCAGCAGCTTGGTGTCAACTAACTATGGCTACACCTTC
>TRBV5-1|NA|TRBJ2-5|TRBD2
CASSLGTSSQETQYF
TGCGCCAGCAGCTTGGGGACTAGTTCCCAAGAGACCCAGTACTTC
>TRBV15|NA|TRBJ2-1|TRBD2
CATRIGGRENEQFF
TGTGCCACCAGAATTGGCGGGAGGGAGAATGAGCAGTTCTTC
>TRBV12-2|NA|TRBJ1-2|NA
CASRFHRGAQGYTF
TGTGCAAGTCGCTTCCATCGCGGGGCTCAGGGCTACACCTTC
>TRBV7-9|few|TRBJ1-2|NA
CASSSGLQGGGNYGYTF
TGTGCCAGCAGCTCTGGGCTACAGGGAGGGGGGAACTATGGCTACACCTTC